Shown below are 28 T cell receptor beta chains from a single sample sequenced in a study of T-cell reconstitution after alpha-beta-depleted transplantation in children. This sample's TCRbeta library carried unique molecular identifier barcodes. Using its own MiXCR run on the PCR reads, TCRdb lists one record per CDR3 protein. The sample has hundreds of thousands of distinct CDR3 sequences, 10% to 15% seen once. Sequences were derived from PBMCs, mostly from graft donor cells, sampled 360 days after TCRalphabeta/CD19-depleted stem cell transplant. These receptors were collected from a male patient younger than 18 who had a stem cell transplant for acute myeloid leukemia, so the T cells may come from the graft donor.

V usage is TRBV10-3 and J usage is TRBJ2-3; TRBD2 matches 11 bases. Losses at the gene ends were 0 bases for V and 3 bases for J; bases not matched to a gene: 2. Germline CDR1 ENHRY, CDR2 SYGVKD. This CDR3 has 16 residues. CDR3 in DNA: TGTGCCATCAGTGAGTCTGTAGCGGGAGGGACAGATACGCAGTATTTT. This encodes CAISESVAGGTDTQYF.

This clonotype has more than one count but fewer than ten. V gene TRBV4-2 combines with J gene TRBJ2-5; D uncertain. Germline CDR1 is LGHNA and CDR2 is YNFKEQ. The ends were cut back, 1 base at V and 1 base at J, with 10 bases in the middle. This CDR3 spans 15 amino acids. CDR3 nucleotide sequence: TGTGCCAGCAGCCAAGTTCTAGACTCCCAAGAGACCCAGTACTTC. This translates into CASSQVLDSQETQYF.

This clonotype has a handful of counts. This chain joins TRBV6-1 and TRBJ2-3; D is possibly TRBD1 or TRBD2 (5 bases each). CDR3 size: 16 residues. Germline V gene data show CDR1 as MNHNS and CDR2 as SASEGT. V lost 5 bases and J 3 bases, leaving 18 bases between the germline ends. DNA for the CDR3: TGTGCCAGCAGTCGACTGATTGGCGAGGGGACAGATACGCAGTATTTT. Its protein is CASSRLIGEGTDTQYF.

This clonotype was detected a few times. This sequence joins TRBV29-1 and TRBJ2-5; D perhaps matches TRBD2 (5 bases). The germline V gene has CDR1 SQVTM and CDR2 ANQGSEA. The CDR3 runs 14 residues. Trimming removed 4 bases at V and 4 bases at J, with 16 bases between. CDR3 in amino acids: CSVGPSGGPETQYF. The CDR3 nucleotides are TGCAGCGTTGGCCCTAGTGGAGGTCCAGAGACCCAGTACTTC.

The sample holds one count of this clonotype. The rearrangement uses TRBV7-8 and TRBJ1-4, with no clear D. Trimming removed 2 bases at V and 5 bases at J, with 9 bases between. This CDR3 comprises 14 residues. Looked up from germline, CDR1 is SGHVS and CDR2 is FQNEAQ. The CDR3 protein is CASSLSDGNEKLFF. CDR3 coding DNA: TGTGCCAGCAGCTTATCCGACGGAAATGAAAAACTGTTTTTT.

The rearrangement links TRBV4-3 to TRBJ2-4; tentatively, D is TRBD1 (5 bases). Germline V gene lookup returns CDR1 LGHNA and CDR2 YSLEER. With 0 bases removed from V and 5 bases from J, the gap between germline ends came to 14 bases. This CDR3 has 16 amino acids. CDR3 nucleotides: TGCGCCAGCAGCCAAGAAGAGCAGACAGTAGAAAACATTCAGTACTTC. Translated: CASSQEEQTVENIQYF.

This sequence joins TRBV12-3 or TRBV12-4 and TRBJ2-2; D perhaps matches TRBD2 (5 bases). V dropped 3 bases and J dropped 0 bases, with 8 bases sitting between them. This CDR3 contains 15 residues. The CDR3 coding sequence is TGTGCCAGCAGTTTGAGCGGCTCGAACACCGGGGAGCTGTTTTTT. Its protein product is CASSLSGSNTGELFF.

The chain recombines TRBV12-3 or TRBV12-4 with TRBJ1-2, with 8 bases aligning to TRBD1. The CDR3 is 15 amino acids. V shed 3 bases and J 5 bases; nucleotides not matched to a gene: 8. The CDR3 coding sequence is TGTGCCAGCAGTTTTCTCGACAGGGGAGGATATGGCTACACCTTC. Protein sequence: CASSFLDRGGYGYTF.

This clonotype appeared many times. The genes are TRBV25-1 and TRBJ2-7; weak D call: TRBD2 (5 bases). The germline V and J ends were trimmed by 1 base and 2 bases, with 12 bases remaining between them. This CDR3 region has 15 residues. Germline V gives CDR1 MGHDK, CDR2 SYGVNS. Written as DNA, the CDR3 is TGTGCCAGCAGTGAATGGGGTGACGGGGCCTACGAGCAGTACTTC. Translating it yields CASSEWGDGAYEQYF.

The J gene is TRBJ2-7, the V gene TRBV9, with 7 bases fitting TRBD2. The CDR3 spans 15 residues. Per germline, CDR1 SGDLS and CDR2 YYNGEE. Trimming at V came to 2 bases and at J to 2 bases, leaving 7 bases not matched to a gene. CDR3 sequence reads: CASSVGSGSPYEQYF. For the CDR3, the DNA is TGTGCCAGCAGCGTCGGTAGCGGGTCCCCCTACGAGCAGTACTTC.

The gene calls are TRBV11-2 and TRBJ2-1; 8 bases are shared with TRBD2. The CDR3 is made up of 17 amino acids. After removal of 0 bases from V and 0 bases from J, the junction contained 4 bases not matched to a gene. Germline lookup yields CDR1 SGHAT and CDR2 FQNNGV. Written as DNA, the CDR3 is TGTGCCAGCAGCTTAGAAGTAAGCGGGAGCTCCTACAATGAGCAGTTCTTC. This gives the protein CASSLEVSGSSYNEQFF.

This clonotype was counted only a few times. The chain employs TRBV27 and TRBJ2-1; perhaps TRBD1 as D (6 bases). V was trimmed by 5 bases and J by 9 bases, leaving 14 bases between them. From germline, CDR1 is MNHEY and CDR2 SMNVEV (reference sequence). The CDR3 runs 13 residues. The CDR3 bases are TGTGCCAGCAGTGTTTTGGGGGCTCCTGAGCAGTTCTTC. This codes for CASSVLGAPEQFF.

At least ten counts were recorded for this clonotype. V gene TRBV5-1 combines with J gene TRBJ1-5; possibly TRBD1 for D (6 bases). The CDR3 runs 15 residues. Germline V gene lookup returns CDR1 SGHRS and CDR2 YFSETQ. V was clipped by 2 bases and J by 2 bases, with 11 bases between them. CDR3 sequence: CASSFGGTGNQPQHF. The CDR3 coding sequence is TGCGCCAGCAGCTTTGGGGGCACGGGCAATCAGCCCCAGCATTTT.

V is TRBV7-3 and J is TRBJ1-1, with TRBD1 matching over 8 bases. This CDR3 has 15 amino acids. V lost 4 bases and J lost 11; bases outside the gene matches: 15. Looked up from germline, CDR1 is SGHTA and CDR2 is FQGTGA. CDR3 amino acids: CASSSYGTGLEMAFF. The CDR3 bases are TGTGCCAGCAGCTCCTACGGGACAGGCCTTGAAATGGCTTTCTTT. Full variable domain (missing parts from reference TRBV7-3 and TRBJ1-1): GAGVSQTPSNKVTEKGKYVELRCDPISGHTALYWYRQSLGQGPEFLIYFQGTGAADDSGLPNDRFFAVRPEGSVSTLKIQRTERGDSAVYLCASSSYGTGLEMAFFGQGTRLTVV.

The rearrangement joins TRBV12-3 or TRBV12-4 to TRBJ2-3, with D tentatively TRBD2 (6 bases). Trimming stripped 2 bases from V and 2 bases from J, with 11 bases between. The CDR3 consists of 15 residues. In DNA form, the CDR3 reads TGTGCCAGCAGTTTACCCCGGGAGTACACAGATACGCAGTATTTT. This translates into CASSLPREYTDTQYF.

This clonotype was seen a few times. The chain uses TRBV6-2 or TRBV6-3 and TRBJ2-2; TRBD1 matches 8 bases. Germline loops: CDR1 MNHEY, CDR2 SVGEGT. J lost 5 bases, V lost 0 bases, and 5 bases had no gene match. There are 16 residues in the CDR3. The CDR3 region is CASSYSTGVRTGELFF. The CDR3 DNA reads as TGTGCCAGCAGTTACTCGACAGGGGTCAGAACCGGGGAGCTGTTTTTT.

This clonotype was counted a few times. The V call is TRBV2, the J call TRBJ2-1, with TRBD1 matching over 7 bases. J was trimmed by 3 bases and V by 6 bases; bases with no gene match: 11. The CDR3 extends over 16 amino acids. Germline assignment: CDR1 SNHLY and CDR2 FYNNEI. The CDR3 loop reads CASRFDRVFIYNEQFF. In DNA, the CDR3 is TGTGCCAGCAGATTCGACAGGGTCTTCATCTACAATGAGCAGTTCTTC.

This clonotype has only a few counts. The rearrangement joins TRBV7-9 to TRBJ2-1, with 7 bases lining up with TRBD1. V lost 1 base, J lost 0 bases, and 9 bases stayed unmatched. Germline V gene sequence: CDR1 SEHNR, CDR2 FQNEAQ (reference sequence). The length of the CDR3 is 18 residues. DNA for the CDR3: TGTGCCAGCAGCTTAGTGGGACAGCAGAAAGCCTCCTACAATGAGCAGTTCTTC. As protein: CASSLVGQQKASYNEQFF.

This clonotype was counted between two and nine times. This sequence joins TRBV9 and TRBJ2-3; the match to TRBD2 covers 9 bases. The CDR3 sequence is 15 residues long. V dropped 2 bases and J dropped 4; count of bases not matched to a gene: 5. From germline, CDR1 is SGDLS and CDR2 YYNGEE. This CDR3 is CASSVTSGSADTQYF. In nucleotides, the CDR3 is TGTGCCAGCAGCGTGACTAGCGGCAGCGCAGATACGCAGTATTTT.

This clonotype was seen a few times. J is TRBJ2-1 and V is TRBV24-1; 10 positions match TRBD2. Germline V lookup: CDR1 KGHDR, CDR2 SFDVKD. The CDR3 is 13 residues long. With 7 bases clipped from V and 6 bases from J, the junction kept 2 bases outside the gene matches. CDR3 loop: CATRPSGSNEQFF. CDR3 in DNA: TGTGCCACCAGACCTAGCGGGAGCAATGAGCAGTTCTTC.

This clonotype was detected a few times. The V gene is TRBV12-3 or TRBV12-4, the J gene TRBJ2-1; 8 bases fit TRBD1. J gave up 7 bases and V 3 bases, and 8 bases lay outside the gene matches. The length of the CDR3 is 15 residues. The CDR3 bases are TGTGCCAGCAGTTTCCCCCAGGGGGCGGTTAATGAGCAGTTCTTC. This encodes CASSFPQGAVNEQFF.

This clonotype was seen a handful of times. The rearrangement joins TRBV5-1 to TRBJ2-7; 11 positions agree with TRBD1. The CDR3 contains 15 residues. With 4 bases clipped from V and 0 bases from J, the junction kept 3 bases outside the gene matches. Germline CDR1 SGHRS, CDR2 YFSETQ. Here the CDR3 reads CASSPDRGRSYEQYF. The CDR3 nucleotides read TGCGCCAGCAGCCCGGACAGGGGGCGCTCCTACGAGCAGTACTTC.

The V call is TRBV10-3, the J call TRBJ2-1; D possibly corresponds to TRBD2 (6 bases). The length of the CDR3 is 13 residues. The V gene's germline CDR1 is ENHRY and CDR2 SYGVKD. The V gene lost 8 bases and the J gene lost 4 bases, with 12 bases spanning the gap. CDR3 amino acids: CAIFSGAYNEQFF. The DNA of the CDR3 is TGTGCCATCTTTAGCGGAGCTTACAATGAGCAGTTCTTC.

The rearrangement uses TRBV6-2 or TRBV6-3 and TRBJ2-7; possibly TRBD1 or TRBD2 for D (6 bases each). Looked up from germline, CDR1 is MNHEY and CDR2 is SVGEGT. There are 16 residues in the CDR3. V lost 0 bases, J lost 6 bases, and 18 bases lay in between. The CDR3 reads CASSYSEGGLYSEQYF. The CDR3 DNA sequence: TGTGCCAGCAGTTACTCTGAGGGGGGACTCTATTCCGAGCAGTACTTC.

This clonotype was seen only a few times. The chain recombines TRBV18 with TRBJ2-1, with 7 bases fitting TRBD2. The CDR3 sequence is 17 residues long. V shed 6 bases and J 2 bases; nucleotides not matched to a gene: 13. Per the germline V gene, CDR1 is KGHSH and CDR2 is LQKENI. CDR3 region: CASSREGSGFPYNEQFF. The CDR3 DNA is TGTGCCAGCTCCCGCGAGGGTAGCGGGTTCCCCTACAATGAGCAGTTCTTC.

This clonotype has a handful of counts. This chain connects TRBV7-2 to TRBJ2-7; no clear D gene. The CDR3 runs to 13 residues. Germline CDR1 reads SGHTA; CDR2 reads FQGNSA. V shed 5 bases and J shed 3 bases, with 11 bases lying between them. The CDR3 sequence is CASSPSPHYEQYF. In nucleotides, the CDR3 is TGTGCCAGCAGCCCGTCCCCCCACTACGAGCAGTACTTC.

A remark on this clonotype: At one of its ends the junction is not consistent with the germline gene, which may arise from a read error. The chain couples TRBV7-7 to TRBJ2-2; TRBD2 agrees at 14 bases. Germline assignment: CDR1 SSHAT and CDR2 FNYEAQ (reference sequence). The CDR3 spans 17 residues. CDR3 sequence (DNA): TGTGCTAGCAGCTCGGGACTAGCGGGAGCTGGCACCGGGGAGCTGTTTTTT. Its translation: CASSSGLAGAGTGELFF.

This clonotype came up a few times. The gene calls are TRBV5-1 and TRBJ2-7; no clear D. There are 16 residues in the CDR3. Germline V gene lookup returns CDR1 SGHRS and CDR2 YFSETQ. Trimming took 0 bases from V and 1 from J, leaving 14 bases between them. CDR3 bases: TGCGCCAGCAGCTTGGCCGAAGGCGGCGTTTCCTACGAGCAGTACTTC. Translation: CASSLAEGGVSYEQYF. Based on the CDR3 plus reference TRBV5-1 and TRBJ2-7, the full variable domain is KAGVTQTPRYLIKTRGQQVTLSCSPISGHRSVSWYQQTPGQGLQFLFEYFSETQRNKGNFPGRFSGRQFSNSRSEMNVSTLELGDSALYLCASSLAEGGVSYEQYFGPGTRLTVT.